Detailed here is one TCR beta chain. The sample is drawn from a study of T cell responses to AZD1222 COVID-19 vaccine. The repertoire was sequenced with immunoSEQ multiplex PCR; TCRdb's copy has only in-frame clones and lacks some. The data contain about 150,000 clones, approximately 91% of them singletons. The germline V gene encodes CDR1 MNHEY and CDR2 SMNVEV (reference sequence). Trimming took 4 bases from V and 3 from J, leaving 25 bases between them. This CDR3 has 18 amino acids. Specimen: peripheral blood, collected 28 days after the second AZD1222 dose. V gene TRBV27 combines with J gene TRBJ2-7; D is possibly TRBD1 or TRBD2 (5 bases each). This clonotype was obtained from an adult who received the AZD1222 COVID-19 vaccine. The CDR3 loop reads CASSSDPFIPGRIYEQYF. The CDR3 bases are TGTGCCAGCAGTTCCGATCCCTTCATCCCGGGACGAATCTACGAGCAGTACTTC.